This TCR beta chain was identified during a study of blood T cell repertoires in COVID-19 (dated by TCRdb to between 2020 and 2021). Background on the whole study: Samples from collaborators originated in the United States, Italy and Spain and spanned both the acute and convalescent phases of COVID-19. The material from the prospective study consisted of cDNA or gDNA derived from T cells, B-cell-depleted T cells, or PBMCs. Deeply sampled blood TCRbeta repertoires from subjects exposed to, actively infected with, or recovered from COVID-19 were included in the dataset. The repertoires were released in a freely available public database meant as a resource for research on the immune response to SARS-CoV-2. Samples were obtained from the ongoing ImmuneRACE study (first 160 participants) and from over 1,000 subjects provided by 6 global collaborators. Nearly every sample came with metadata listing a de-identified subject ID, COVID-19 status, age in years and sex. Where available, HLA class I and class II types were obtained from metadata supplied by the sample provider rather than from assay-based typing. The investigation overall reported the following: The amount of clinical and demographic metadata varied by source and participant and was provided uncurated.

The immunoSEQ Assay, a bias-controlled multiplex PCR, was used to amplify TCRbeta CDR3 regions from genomic DNA. In the source study's methods: Nucleated cell counts per sample were estimated from amplification of reference gene primers within the assay. To quantify the absolute abundance of each unique TCRbeta CDR3 rearrangement, sequence reads were collapsed and filtered. For each sample, productive Simpson clonality was calculated by taking the square root of Simpson's diversity index across productive rearrangements. Not all clones reach the TCRdb copy of this immuneACCESS table, which keeps in-frame sequences only. Checked studies attribute under half of the gap to unresolved V genes and leave the rest unexplained. V and J calls and clone size are as listed in that table; D and trimming were resolved from the DNA. This sample gives about 210,000 clones in total; about 83% of them show up just once. Less than 8% of the sample is held by the ten biggest clonotypes.

About this clone: Its target antigen remains unknown. No base quality information exists; no much larger clone differs at one position.

Compared with germline, V lacks 3 bases and J lacks 9 bases; bases without a gene match: 11. The CDR3 sequence holds 15 residues, the cysteine and phenylalanine included. The read is trimmed to its CDR3 DNA, 45 bases read in frame from base 1. CDR1 MNHNS and CDR2 SASEGT are derived from the germline V gene. The collaborating institutions used their own protocols to collect whole blood in K2EDTA tubes. For TCRbeta analysis, collaborator samples were shipped as frozen whole blood, as isolated PBMCs, or as DNA extracted from either sample type. The chain is encoded by TRBV6-1 joined to TRBJ1-5; 7 central nucleotides agree with TRBD1. Specimen: peripheral blood. The origin of this receptor is a woman aged 50 to 65 with active or convalescent COVID-19. The CDR3 protein is CASSESGTARWPQHF. The nucleotides read TGTGCCAGCAGTGAGTCTGGGACAGCCCGTTGGCCCCAGCATTTT.